The 3 T cell receptor beta chains below come from one sample, sequenced in a study of T cells after yellow fever vaccination. One entry per CDR3 protein, called by TCRdb with MiXCR from the 5' RACE reads. The table lists 300,000 to 400,000 distinct CDR3 sequences, 3% to 4.5% of them singletons, with 20% to 25% in the top ten. The sequencing here drew on PBMCs, taken 5 days after the yellow fever booster vaccination. These receptors all come from a man between 18 and 35 years old who received the YFV17D yellow fever vaccine.

This clonotype was observed a few times. The V gene is TRBV7-9, the J gene TRBJ1-6, with 9 positions matching TRBD1. Germline CDR1 and CDR2: SEHNR and FQNEAQ (reference sequence). Trimming removed 4 bases from V and 7 bases from J; junction bases left unmatched: 5. CDR3 size: 15 residues. The CDR3: CASSSRDRANSPLHF. In nucleotides, the CDR3 is TGTGCCAGCAGCTCCCGGGACAGGGCCAATTCACCCCTCCACTTT.

In this sample, this clonotype turned up a few times. J is TRBJ2-2 and V is TRBV6-2 or TRBV6-3; no reliable D call. The CDR3 extends over 12 amino acids. Germline V gives CDR1 MNHEY, CDR2 SVGEGT. Deletions cut 1 base from V and 7 bases from J, with 4 bases between. CDR3 protein: CASSYFVGELFF. Written as DNA, the CDR3 is TGTGCCAGCAGTTACTTCGTCGGGGAGCTGTTTTTT.

Ten or more counts support this clonotype. The genes are TRBV9 and TRBJ2-1; 8 bases are a match to TRBD2. V dropped 1 base and J dropped 5; count of bases not matched to a gene: 11. The CDR3 loop spans 17 amino acids. The germline CDR1 and CDR2 sequences are SGDLS and YYNGEE. CDR3 amino acids: CASSVRAVGLEDNEQFF. CDR3 DNA: TGTGCCAGCAGCGTACGAGCGGTGGGACTAGAGGACAATGAGCAGTTCTTC. The variable domain in full, completed from reference TRBV9 and TRBJ2-1, reads DSGVTQTPKHLITATGQRVTLRCSPRSGDLSVYWYQQSLDQGLQFLIQYYNGEERAKGNILERFSAQQFPDLHSELNLSSLELGDSALYFCASSVRAVGLEDNEQFFGPGTRLTVL.